This T cell receptor beta chain is from a study of immune heterogeneity within non-small cell lung tumors. Study in general: A handful of squamous cell carcinomas, more than 8 non-squamous carcinomas and 1 not otherwise specified made up the tumors.

Of note for this clonotype: Its antigen is still unknown.

The authors used roughly 0.55 ug of bulk tumor genomic DNA per sample as template. While surgery was under way, several biopsies spaced far apart were taken per primary tumor. With untreated, newly diagnosed non-small cell lung cancer, the patients went on to undergo curative surgery. Surgery with curative intent was being performed on the donors, who were newly diagnosed non-small cell lung cancer patients. Findings and caveats of the study: Dominant CDR3 beta clonotypes repeated across a patient's tumor loci, while different loci held unique high-frequency clones.

The CDR3 consists of 14 residues. Germline-derived CDR1 and CDR2 are SQVTM and ANQGSEA. The junction had 3 bases not matched to a gene; V was cut back by 2 bases and J by 2 bases. Multiplex PCR relied on 32 V and 13 J primers to amplify TCR beta CDR3. TCRdb reprocessed the multiplex PCR reads via MiXCR and lists one record per CDR3 protein. The table has around 3,100 distinct CDR3 sequences, about a third seen once. Sequenced: lung tumor tissue. The chain combines TRBV29-1 with TRBJ2-7; 10 bases map to TRBD2. This sequence originates from a man aged 70 or older with non-small cell lung cancer. DNA of the CDR3: TGCAGCGTTGAACCTAGCGGGAGACCCTACGAGCAGTACTTC. As protein: CSVEPSGRPYEQYF.